The clone carrying this TCR beta chain was seen a handful of times. No antigen is known for it. This entry comes from a study of T-cell memory formation after mild COVID-19. Trimming pared 5 bases from V and 6 bases from J, leaving 8 bases between. Germline V gene data show CDR1 as KGHSH and CDR2 as LQKENI. The CDR3 runs 11 residues. Libraries for TCRalpha and TCRbeta carried sample barcodes and unique molecular identifiers via 5'RACE. Each CDR3 protein gets one entry after TCRdb re-called the 5' RACE reads with MiXCR. Of fewer than 400,000 distinct CDR3 sequences listed, 10% to 15% are singletons. Study conclusions and caveats: Some responding clones appeared in pre-infection memory, suggesting cross-reactive memory joined. Contracting clones from day 15 to 85 showed balanced CD4/CD8; later expanders favored CD4+.

The sequencing input was PBMCs or a T cell subset sorted from them (not recorded which). The chain combines TRBV18 with TRBJ2-7; no definite D call. The origin of this receptor is a man younger than 35 who had mild COVID-19 (a few samples of this study predate the infection). Cell type and time point are not known. CDR3 protein: CASSGDREQYF. The CDR3 nucleotides are TGTGCCAGCTCAGGGGATCGCGAGCAGTACTTC.